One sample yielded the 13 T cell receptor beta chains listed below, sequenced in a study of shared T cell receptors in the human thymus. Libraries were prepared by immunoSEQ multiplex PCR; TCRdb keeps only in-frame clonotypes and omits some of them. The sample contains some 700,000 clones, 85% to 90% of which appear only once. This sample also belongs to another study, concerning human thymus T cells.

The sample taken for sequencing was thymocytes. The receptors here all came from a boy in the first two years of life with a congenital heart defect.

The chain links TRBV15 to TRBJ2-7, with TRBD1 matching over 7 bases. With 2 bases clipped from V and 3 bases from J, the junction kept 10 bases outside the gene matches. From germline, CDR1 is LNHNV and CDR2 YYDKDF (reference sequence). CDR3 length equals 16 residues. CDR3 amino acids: CATSRNRQGSIYEQYF. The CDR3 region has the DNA TGTGCCACCAGCAGAAACCGACAGGGCTCAATCTACGAGCAGTACTTC.

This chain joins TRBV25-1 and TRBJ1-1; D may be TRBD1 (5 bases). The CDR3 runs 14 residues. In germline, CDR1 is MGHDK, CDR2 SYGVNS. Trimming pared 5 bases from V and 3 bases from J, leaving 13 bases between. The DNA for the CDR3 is TGTGCCAGCAGTCTGGGGGGGATCGACACTGAAGCTTTCTTT. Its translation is CASSLGGIDTEAFF.

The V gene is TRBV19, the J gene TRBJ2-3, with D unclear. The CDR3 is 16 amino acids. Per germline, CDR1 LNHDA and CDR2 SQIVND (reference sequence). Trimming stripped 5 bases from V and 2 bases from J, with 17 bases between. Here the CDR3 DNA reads TGTGCCAGTAGTCCACGAGCAGGTGGGCCCACAGATACGCAGTATTTT. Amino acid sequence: CASSPRAGGPTDTQYF.

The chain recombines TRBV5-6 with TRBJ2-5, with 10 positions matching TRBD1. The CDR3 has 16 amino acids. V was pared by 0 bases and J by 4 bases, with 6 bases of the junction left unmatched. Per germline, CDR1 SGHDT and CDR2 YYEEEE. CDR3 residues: CASSLGGTGVGETQYF. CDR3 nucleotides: TGTGCCAGCAGCTTGGGCGGGACAGGGGTGGGAGAGACCCAGTACTTC. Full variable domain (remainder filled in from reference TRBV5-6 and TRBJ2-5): DAGVTQSPTHLIKTRGQQVTLRCSPKSGHDTVSWYQQALGQGPQFIFQYYEEEERQRGNFPDRFSGHQFPNYSSELNVNALLLGDSALYLCASSLGGTGVGETQYFGPGTRLLVL.

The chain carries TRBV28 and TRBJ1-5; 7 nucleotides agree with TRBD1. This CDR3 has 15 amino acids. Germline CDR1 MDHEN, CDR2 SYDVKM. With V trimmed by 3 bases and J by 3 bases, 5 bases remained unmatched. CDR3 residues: CASSLFDRANQPQHF. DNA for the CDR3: TGTGCCAGCAGTTTGTTCGACAGGGCCAATCAGCCCCAGCATTTT.

The CDR3 spells CASSEWKGRPGDTQYF. CDR3 in DNA: TGTGCCAGCAGTGAGTGGAAGGGGCGGCCGGGAGATACGCAGTATTTT. The J gene is TRBJ2-3, the V gene TRBV6-1; tentatively, D is TRBD1 (5 bases). From germline, CDR1 is MNHNS and CDR2 SASEGT. V was cut by 3 bases and J by 5 bases, with 18 bases left in between. This CDR3 comprises 16 residues.

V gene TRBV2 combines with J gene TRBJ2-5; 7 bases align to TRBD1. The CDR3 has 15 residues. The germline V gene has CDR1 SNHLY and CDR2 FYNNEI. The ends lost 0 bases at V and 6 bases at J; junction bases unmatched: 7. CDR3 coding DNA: TGTGCCAGCAGTGAAGCGGGACAGCCTCGGAAGACCCAGTACTTC. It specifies CASSEAGQPRKTQYF. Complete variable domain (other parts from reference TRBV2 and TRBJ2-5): EPEVTQTPSHQVTQMGQEVILRCVPISNHLYFYWYRQILGQKVEFLVSFYNNEISEKSEIFDDQFSVERPDGSNFTLKIRSTKLEDSAMYFCASSEAGQPRKTQYFGPGTRLLVL.

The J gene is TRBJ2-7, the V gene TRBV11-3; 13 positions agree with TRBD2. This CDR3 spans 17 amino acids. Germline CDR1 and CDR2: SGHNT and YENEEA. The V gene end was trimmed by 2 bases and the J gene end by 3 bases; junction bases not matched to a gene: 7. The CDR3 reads CASSLPRTSGGDYEQYF. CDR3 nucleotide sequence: TGTGCCAGCAGCTTACCCCGGACTAGCGGGGGAGACTACGAGCAGTACTTC.

Here the CDR3 DNA reads TGCGCCAGCAGCCTCCTGACCGTGACAGGGGAAGCAGAGCATGGCTACACCTTC. It encodes CASSLLTVTGEAEHGYTF. The chain joins TRBV4-3 to TRBJ1-2; 8 positions match TRBD1. From germline, CDR1 is LGHNA and CDR2 YSLEER. This CDR3 region has 18 residues. The V gene end was trimmed by 4 bases and the J gene end by 6 bases; junction bases not matched to a gene: 19.

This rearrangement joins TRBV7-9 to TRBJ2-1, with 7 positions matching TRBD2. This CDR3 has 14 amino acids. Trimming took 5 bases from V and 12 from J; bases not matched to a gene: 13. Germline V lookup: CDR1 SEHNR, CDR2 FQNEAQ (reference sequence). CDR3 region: CASSGRGTGRRQFF. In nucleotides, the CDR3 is TGTGCCAGCAGCGGGAGGGGAACAGGTCGTCGGCAGTTCTTC. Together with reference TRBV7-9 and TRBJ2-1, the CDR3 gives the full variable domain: DTGVSQNPRHKITKRGQNVTFRCDPISEHNRLYWYRQTLGQGPEFLTYFQNEAQLEKSRLLSDRFSAERPKGSFSTLEIQRTEQGDSAMYLCASSGRGTGRRQFFGPGTRLTVL.

CDR3 sequence: CSAAPSGASYEQYF. CDR3 DNA sequence: TGCAGCGCCGCGCCCAGCGGGGCCTCCTACGAGCAGTACTTC. The chain joins TRBV29-1 to TRBJ2-7; 7 bases line up with TRBD2. In germline, CDR1 is SQVTM, CDR2 ANQGSEA. The junction had 9 bases not matched to a gene; V was cut back by 7 bases and J by 0 bases. The CDR3 covers 14 residues.

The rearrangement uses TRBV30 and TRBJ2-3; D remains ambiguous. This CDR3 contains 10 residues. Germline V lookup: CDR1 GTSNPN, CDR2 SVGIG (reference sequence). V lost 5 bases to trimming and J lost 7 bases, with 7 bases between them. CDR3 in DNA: TGTGCCTGGGGCAAAAATACGCAGTATTTT. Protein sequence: CAWGKNTQYF.

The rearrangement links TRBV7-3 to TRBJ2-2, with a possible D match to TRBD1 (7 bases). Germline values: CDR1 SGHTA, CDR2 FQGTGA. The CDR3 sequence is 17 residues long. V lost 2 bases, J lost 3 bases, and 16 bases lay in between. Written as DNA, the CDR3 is TGTGCCAGCAGCTTAGCAGGGGGGACAGACTACACCGGGGAGCTGTTTTTT. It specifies CASSLAGGTDYTGELFF.